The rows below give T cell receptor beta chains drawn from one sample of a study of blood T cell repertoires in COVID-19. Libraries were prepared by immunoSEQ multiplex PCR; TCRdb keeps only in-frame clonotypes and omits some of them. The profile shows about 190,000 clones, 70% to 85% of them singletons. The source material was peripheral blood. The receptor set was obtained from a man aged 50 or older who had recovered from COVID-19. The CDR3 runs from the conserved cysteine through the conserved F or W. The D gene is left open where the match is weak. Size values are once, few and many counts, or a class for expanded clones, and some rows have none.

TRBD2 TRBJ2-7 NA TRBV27 CASSRGLAGLYEQYF TGTGCCAGCAGTCGCGGACTAGCGGGATTGTACGAGCAGTACTTC
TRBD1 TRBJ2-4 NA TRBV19 CASSIPDRGLAKNIQYF TGTGCCAGTAGTATACCGGACAGGGGCCTAGCCAAAAACATTCAGTACTTC
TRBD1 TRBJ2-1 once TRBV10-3 CAISESGQGAGEQFF TGTGCCATCAGTGAGTCGGGACAGGGGGCCGGTGAGCAGTTCTTC
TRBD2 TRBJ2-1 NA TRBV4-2 CASSQDPSGYNEQFF TGTGCCAGCAGCCAAGACCCTAGCGGATACAATGAGCAGTTCTTC
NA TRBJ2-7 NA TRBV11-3 CASSAHHRDEQYF TGTGCCAGCAGCGCCCACCACAGGGACGAGCAGTACTTC
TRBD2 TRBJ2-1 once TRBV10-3 CAISDSSGRGEQFF TGTGCCATCAGTGATAGTAGCGGGAGGGGTGAGCAGTTCTTC
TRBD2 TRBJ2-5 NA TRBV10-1 CASSDGGSETQYF TGCGCCAGCAGTGACGGCGGGAGTGAGACCCAGTACTTC
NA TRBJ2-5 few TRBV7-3 CASSSVKEETQYF TGTGCCAGCAGCTCAGTAAAAGAAGAGACCCAGTACTTC
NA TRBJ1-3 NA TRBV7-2 CASSFSTGSGNTIYF TGTGCCAGCAGCTTTAGCACAGGGAGCGGAAACACCATATATTTT
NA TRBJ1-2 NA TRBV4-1 CASSRANRLEDGYTF TGCGCCAGCAGCCGGGCAAATCGTTTGGAGGATGGCTACACCTTC
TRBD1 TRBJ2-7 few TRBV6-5 CASSTGGYEQYF TGTGCCAGCAGTACAGGGGGCTACGAGCAGTACTTC
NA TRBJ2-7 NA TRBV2 CASSEALGAEQYF TGTGCCAGCAGTGAAGCGCTTGGGGCCGAGCAGTACTTC
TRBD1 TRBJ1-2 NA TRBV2 CASSLGTGNGYTF TGTGCCAGCAGTCTAGGGACAGGCAATGGCTACACCTTC
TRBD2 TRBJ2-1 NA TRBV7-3 CASSLELAGVPEQFF TGTGCCAGCAGCTTAGAACTAGCGGGAGTCCCTGAGCAGTTCTTC
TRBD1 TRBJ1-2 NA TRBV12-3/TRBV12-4 CASSQDRDYGYTF TGTGCCAGCAGTCAAGACAGGGACTATGGCTACACCTTC
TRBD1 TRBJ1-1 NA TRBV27 CASSFHDRGRAFF TGTGCCAGCAGTTTCCACGACAGGGGACGGGCTTTCTTT
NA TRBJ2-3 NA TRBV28 CASIRGRGVGTDTQYF TGTGCCAGCATTCGTGGGCGGGGAGTAGGTACAGATACGCAGTATTTT
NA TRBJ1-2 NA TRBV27 CASRTVGGNYGYTF TGTGCCAGCAGGACCGTGGGAGGGAACTATGGCTACACCTTC
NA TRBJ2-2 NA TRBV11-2 CASSLGTRINTGELFF TGTGCCAGCAGCTTAGGGACACGGATAAACACCGGGGAGCTGTTTTTT
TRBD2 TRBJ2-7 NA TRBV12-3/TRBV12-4 CASRVAGGYEQYF TGTGCCAGCAGGGTAGCGGGAGGGTACGAGCAGTACTTC
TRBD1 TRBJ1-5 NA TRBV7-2 CASSSRTGQQPQHF TGTGCCAGCAGCTCCCGGACAGGGCAACAGCCCCAGCATTTT
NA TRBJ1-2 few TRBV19 CASSIDLFGALGYTF TGTGCCAGTAGTATAGATCTATTTGGGGCTCTCGGCTACACCTTC
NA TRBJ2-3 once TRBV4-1 CASSRPFVAEKQDTQYF TGCGCCAGCAGCCGACCCTTTGTAGCGGAAAAACAAGATACGCAGTATTTT
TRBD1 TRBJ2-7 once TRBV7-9 CASSVYGTGAYEQYF TGTGCCAGCAGCGTATACGGGACAGGTGCCTACGAGCAGTACTTC
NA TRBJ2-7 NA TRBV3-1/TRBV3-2 CASSRAPDYEQYF TGTGCCAGCAGCCGGGCCCCAGATTACGAGCAGTACTTC
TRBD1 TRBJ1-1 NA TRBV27 CASSPDRGRTEAFF TGTGCCAGCAGTCCCGACAGGGGGCGCACTGAAGCTTTCTTT
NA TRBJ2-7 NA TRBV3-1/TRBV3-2 CASSRYSDSYEQYF TGTGCCAGCAGCCGATATAGCGACTCCTACGAGCAGTACTTC
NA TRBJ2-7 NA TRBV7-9 CASAGRSYEQYF TGTGCCAGCGCGGGGAGGAGCTACGAGCAGTACTTC
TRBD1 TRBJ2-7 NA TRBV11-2 CASSIWTGSSYEQYF TGTGCCAGCAGCATCTGGACAGGCTCTTCCTACGAGCAGTACTTC